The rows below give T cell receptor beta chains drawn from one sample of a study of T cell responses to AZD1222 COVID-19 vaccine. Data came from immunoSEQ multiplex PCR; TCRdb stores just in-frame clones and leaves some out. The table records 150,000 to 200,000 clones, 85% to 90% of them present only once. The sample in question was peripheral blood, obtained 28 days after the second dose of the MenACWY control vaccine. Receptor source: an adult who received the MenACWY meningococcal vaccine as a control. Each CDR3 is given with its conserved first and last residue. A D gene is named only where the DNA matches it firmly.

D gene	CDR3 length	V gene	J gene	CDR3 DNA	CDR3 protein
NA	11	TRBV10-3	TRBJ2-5	TGTGCCTACGGGACTCAAGAGACCCAGTACTTC	CAYGTQETQYF
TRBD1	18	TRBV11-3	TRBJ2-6	TGTGCCAGCAGCCCGGGACAGGGGTCCCTTTCTGGGGCCAACGTCCTGACTTTC	CASSPGQGSLSGANVLTF
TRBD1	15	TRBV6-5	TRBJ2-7	TGTGCCAGCAGCCCCGGGACAGGGGAATCCTACGAGCAGTGCTTC	CASSPGTGESYEQCF
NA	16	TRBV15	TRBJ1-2	TGTGCCACCAGCAGAGATCTCAGTCGGCAGGGAAACGGCTACACCTTC	CATSRDLSRQGNGYTF
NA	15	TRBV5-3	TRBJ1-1	TGTGCCAGAAGCCCTAAGGGTGCCCGAGGGACTGAAGCTTTCTTT	CARSPKGARGTEAFF
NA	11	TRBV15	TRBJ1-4	TGTGCCACCAGCAGAGAAGGAGCACTGTTTTTT	CATSREGALFF
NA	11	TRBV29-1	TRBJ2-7	TGCAGCGTCGCGGACAGCTACGAGCAGTACTTC	CSVADSYEQYF
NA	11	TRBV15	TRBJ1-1	TGTGCCACCAGTCAGTACACTGAAGCTTTCTTT	CATSQYTEAFF
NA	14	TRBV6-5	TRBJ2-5	TGTGCCAGCAGTTACGTCACAGGCCCAAAGACCCAGTACTTC	CASSYVTGPKTQYF
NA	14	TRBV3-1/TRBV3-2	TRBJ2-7	TGTGCCAGCAGGGGGCCGGCAGGGGACTACGAGCAGTACTTC	CASRGPAGDYEQYF